These 20 T cell receptor beta chains originate from one sample sequenced in a study of siplizumab effects on memory and regulatory T cells. Data came from immunoSEQ multiplex PCR; TCRdb stores just in-frame clones and leaves some out. This table holds approximately 100,000 clones, less than 95% found once. The sample comprised Tregs sorted from blood. Every receptor here comes from a human donor in good health.

V and J are TRBV7-9 and TRBJ1-2, with a possible D match to TRBD1 (5 bases). The V and J ends lost 1 base and 8 bases respectively, with 8 bases between them. CDR1 SEHNR and CDR2 FQNEAQ come from the germline V gene (reference sequence). The CDR3 runs 12 residues. The CDR3 coding sequence is TGTGCCAGCAGCTTAGGGAGGGGAGGCTACACCTTC. This codes for CASSLGRGGYTF.

This clone occurred a few times. The chain joins TRBV7-9 to TRBJ2-7; TRBD2 might be the D (6 bases). Germline V gives CDR1 SEHNR, CDR2 FQNEAQ (reference sequence). The CDR3 runs 15 residues. Trimming shortened V by 2 bases and J by 2 bases, and 13 bases separated the two germline ends. In DNA, the CDR3 is TGTGCCAGCAGCTTAACAGGCGGGGTTACCTACGAGCAGTACTTC. Translation: CASSLTGGVTYEQYF.

The chain carries TRBV7-9 and TRBJ2-7; 12 bases agree with TRBD2. Germline V lookup: CDR1 SEHNR, CDR2 FQNEAQ (reference sequence). CDR3 size: 16 residues. J lost 1 base, V lost 5 bases, and 6 bases had no gene match. CDR3 coding DNA: TGTGCCAGCAGCCAACGACTAGCGGGAGTTTCCTACGAGCAGTACTTC. Translation gives CASSQRLAGVSYEQYF. Supplemented by reference TRBV7-9 and TRBJ2-7, the full variable domain reads DTGVSQNPRHKITKRGQNVTFRCDPISEHNRLYWYRQTLGQGPEFLTYFQNEAQLEKSRLLSDRFSAERPKGSFSTLEIQRTEQGDSAMYLCASSQRLAGVSYEQYFGPGTRLTVT.

The chain carries TRBV6-5 and TRBJ2-7, with TRBD1 matching 11 bases. Germline CDR1 reads MNHEY; CDR2 reads SVGAGI. The V and J ends lost 4 bases and 5 bases, in that order; junction bases with no gene match: 7. The CDR3 runs 15 residues. The CDR3 DNA reads TGTGCCAGCAGTTCCCGGGACAGGGGGAGCCACGAGCAGTACTTC. This encodes CASSSRDRGSHEQYF.

The V and J genes are TRBV2 and TRBJ2-5; TRBD1 matches 7 bases. The germline V gene encodes CDR1 SNHLY and CDR2 FYNNEI. J lost 2 bases, V lost 5 bases, and 2 bases had no gene match. CDR3 length equals 13 residues. CDR3 nucleotides: TGTGCCAGCAGTTTGGACAGGCAAGAGACCCAGTACTTC. Translated: CASSLDRQETQYF. Combining the CDR3 with reference TRBV2 and TRBJ2-5 gives the whole variable domain EPEVTQTPSHQVTQMGQEVILRCVPISNHLYFYWYRQILGQKVEFLVSFYNNEISEKSEIFDDQFSVERPDGSNFTLKIRSTKLEDSAMYFCASSLDRQETQYFGPGTRLLVL.

The chain is built from TRBV18 and TRBJ2-1, with 8 bases that match TRBD2. V lost 4 bases, J lost 15 bases, and 17 bases stayed unmatched. CDR1 is KGHSH, CDR2 LQKENI, per germline. This CDR3 is 15 amino acids long. CDR3 sequence (DNA): TGTGCCAGCTCACAAAAAGGGCTAGCGGGTGGCCGGAGGTTCTTC. This codes for CASSQKGLAGGRRFF.

This chain links TRBV4-1 with TRBJ1-1; D is possibly TRBD1 (5 bases). Germline V gene sequence: CDR1 MGHRA, CDR2 YSYEKL. This CDR3 comprises 15 residues. V dropped 3 bases and J dropped 5 bases, with 16 bases sitting between them. The DNA of the CDR3 is TGCGCCAGCAGCCAGAATCAGGGTGTGAGGACTGAAGCTTTCTTT. It codes for CASSQNQGVRTEAFF.

The rearrangement joins TRBV18 to TRBJ2-5; D ambiguous. Germline V gene sequence: CDR1 KGHSH, CDR2 LQKENI. The V and J ends lost 1 base and 2 bases respectively, with 8 bases between them. This CDR3 spans 14 amino acids. CDR3 residues: CASSPRVQQETQYF. The CDR3 DNA reads TGTGCCAGCTCACCACGCGTCCAACAAGAGACCCAGTACTTC.

V gene TRBV13 combines with J gene TRBJ1-3, with D unclear. The germline V and J ends were trimmed by 3 bases and 0 bases, with 6 bases remaining between them. Germline V gene data show CDR1 as PRHDT and CDR2 as FYEKMQ (reference sequence). The CDR3 sequence is 14 residues long. The CDR3 reads CASSFELSGNTIYF. CDR3 bases: TGTGCCAGCAGCTTCGAGCTCTCTGGAAACACCATATATTTT.

The chain joins TRBV5-8 to TRBJ2-7; D gene uncertain. The CDR3 extends over 14 amino acids. From germline, CDR1 is SGHTS and CDR2 YDEGEE. The V end was cut by 1 base, the J end by 8 bases, with 16 bases between. CDR3: CASSLSGTREKQYF. The CDR3 coding sequence is TGTGCCAGCAGCTTGTCGGGCACTCGTGAAAAGCAGTACTTC.

The chain joins TRBV19 to TRBJ1-2; D gene uncertain. The V end was cut by 3 bases, the J end by 8 bases, with 10 bases between. The CDR3 totals 12 residues. CDR1 and CDR2 from the germline V gene are LNHDA and SQIVND (reference sequence). This chain's CDR3 is CASSMLEGGYTF. DNA of the CDR3: TGTGCCAGTAGTATGCTGGAGGGAGGCTACACCTTC.

V and J are TRBV19 and TRBJ2-7; possible D gene TRBD2, 6 bases. Germline V gene data show CDR1 as LNHDA and CDR2 as SQIVND (reference sequence). The CDR3 consists of 15 residues. With 5 bases removed from V and 3 bases from J, the gap between germline ends came to 17 bases. This CDR3 reads CASSSAFGGYYEQYF. The DNA of the CDR3 is TGTGCCAGTAGTTCGGCCTTCGGGGGTTACTACGAGCAGTACTTC.

The chain uses TRBV29-1 and TRBJ2-1; D not certain. Trimming stripped 4 bases from V and 7 bases from J, with 17 bases between. Looked up from germline, CDR1 is SQVTM and CDR2 is ANQGSEA. The CDR3 length is 14 residues. The CDR3 reads CSVGDPLSANEQFF. The CDR3 DNA reads TGCAGCGTTGGCGACCCCTTATCGGCGAATGAGCAGTTCTTC.

This chain joins TRBV6-6 and TRBJ1-5; TRBD1 might be the D (5 bases). CDR1 and CDR2 from the germline V gene are MNHNY and SVGAGI (reference sequence). Trimming pared 0 bases from V and 5 bases from J, leaving 11 bases between. This CDR3 is 15 amino acids long. The CDR3 is CASSYSGTFDQPQHF. CDR3 bases: TGTGCCAGCAGTTACTCTGGGACGTTCGATCAGCCCCAGCATTTT.

The chain employs TRBV6-5 and TRBJ1-2; maybe TRBD1 (5 bases). Germline CDR1 reads MNHEY; CDR2 reads SVGAGI. CDR3 length: 13 residues. Trimming stripped 2 bases from V and 1 base from J, with 5 bases between. The CDR3 bases are TGTGCCAGCAGTTACGACAGTAACTATGGCTACACCTTC. Translation gives CASSYDSNYGYTF.

The chain uses TRBV6-5 and TRBJ1-3; 8 bases fit TRBD1. Germline V gene sequence: CDR1 MNHEY, CDR2 SVGAGI. The CDR3 consists of 16 residues. V was clipped by 4 bases and J by 0 bases; unmatched bases: 5. The CDR3 spells CASSSNTGGSGNTIYF. CDR3 nucleotide sequence: TGTGCCAGCAGTTCCAACACAGGGGGCTCTGGAAACACCATATATTTT.

The chain recombines TRBV7-9 with TRBJ2-7; D unclear. This CDR3 is built from 13 residues. V lost 4 bases and J lost 1, with 8 bases in between. Germline CDR1 is SEHNR and CDR2 is FQNEAQ (reference sequence). The CDR3 nucleotides are TGTGCCAGCAGCTCCGACACTTCCTACGAGCAGTACTTC. Its protein is CASSSDTSYEQYF.

The V gene is TRBV2, the J gene TRBJ1-5; D call uncertain. The germline V gene has CDR1 SNHLY and CDR2 FYNNEI. CDR3 length: 13 residues. V dropped 4 bases and J dropped 6 bases, with 10 bases sitting between them. CDR3 DNA: TGTGCCAGCAGTGGGCAGAAAGGTCAGCCCCAGCATTTT. It specifies CASSGQKGQPQHF.

This chain uses TRBV7-6 with TRBJ2-2; no clear D gene. V was clipped by 6 bases and J by 1 base, with 6 bases between them. Germline-derived CDR1 and CDR2 are SGHVS and FNYEAQ. The CDR3 runs 13 residues. The CDR3 region has the DNA TGTGCCAGCAGATCTCTGAACACCGGGGAGCTGTTTTTT. Protein product: CASRSLNTGELFF. Filled out from reference TRBV7-6 and TRBJ2-2, the complete variable domain reads GAGVSQSPRYKVTKRGQDVALRCDPISGHVSLYWYRQALGQGPEFLTYFNYEAQQDKSGLPNDRFSAERPEGSISTLTIQRTEQRDSAMYRCASRSLNTGELFFGEGSRLTVL.

The rearrangement uses TRBV7-8 and TRBJ2-3; 9 positions agree with TRBD2. Germline trimming cut 2 bases from V and 4 bases from J; bases unmatched to any gene: 7. The CDR3 consists of 16 residues. Per the germline V gene, CDR1 is SGHVS and CDR2 is FQNEAQ. The CDR3 nucleotides read TGTGCCAGCAGCTTATATGGCGGGAGGGGTGCAGATACGCAGTATTTT. It is translated as CASSLYGGRGADTQYF. Together with reference TRBV7-8 and TRBJ2-3, the CDR3 gives the full variable domain: GAGVSQSPRYKVAKRGQDVALRCDPISGHVSLFWYQQALGQGPEFLTYFQNEAQLDKSGLPSDRFFAERPEGSVSTLKIQRTQQEDSAVYLCASSLYGGRGADTQYFGPGTRLTVL.